The source of this T cell receptor (beta chain) is a study of molecular identifiers for immune sequencing clone quantification. Overall study context: RNA, taken in replicates from about 20,000 or 100,000 naive CD8 cells, was split five ways, with four sequenced.

This clonotype was recorded at least ten times. Previously described methods with listed TCR primers produced the bulk TCR libraries. TCRdb recomputed calls from the PCR reads with MiXCR, one row per CDR3 protein. This table holds over 550,000 distinct CDR3 sequences, approximately 24% found once. Per germline, CDR1 SGHDN and CDR2 FVKESK. This CDR3 is built from 16 residues. Trimming took off 4 bases at V and 2 bases at J, with 16 bases between the two ends. Sequencing used naive CD8+ T cells from blood, with Jurkat cell RNA spiked in. Subset of the sample: FACS-sorted CD8+CD4-CCR7+CD45RA+ naive T cells. This receptor was obtained from a human donor in good health. Some libraries in this study had Jurkat cell RNA spiked in. V usage is TRBV14 and J usage is TRBJ2-3; the D call may be TRBD1 or TRBD2 (5 bases each). This chain's CDR3 is CASSPEWGPATDTQYF. The CDR3 DNA follows: TGTGCCAGCAGCCCCGAGTGGGGACCTGCCACAGATACGCAGTATTTT.